One T cell receptor (beta chain) is described in this entry. Its target is not known. Method: immunoSEQ multiplex PCR; TCRdb's copy keeps in-frame clones and lacks some. The table lists roughly 170,000 clones, 85% to 95% of them singletons. These data come from a study of T cell responses to AZD1222 COVID-19 vaccine. Study results and caveats: Among vaccine-associated CD4 TCRs, coverage spanned spike, with dominance at 160-218 and 743-854. Variant regions that are unmutated are reportedly the target of nearly half of spike-specific TCRs. Compared with day 0, the breadth and depth of the Spike-specific TCR repertoire rose significantly after two doses of AZD1222. Clonal diversity was possibly underestimated, and the donors were mostly white British, with more females.

The V and J ends lost 0 bases and 9 bases, in that order; junction bases with no gene match: 13. There are 17 residues in the CDR3. In germline, CDR1 is SGHAT, CDR2 FQNNGV. The starting material was peripheral blood, obtained on day 0 of AZD1222 vaccination. This TCR was sampled from an adult in good health. The chain couples TRBV11-2 to TRBJ2-1; 8 bases are a match to TRBD2. The CDR3 region is CASSLDLSLAGGGEQFF. The CDR3 coding sequence is TGTGCCAGCAGCTTAGATCTATCCTTGGCGGGGGGAGGTGAGCAGTTCTTC.